This TCR beta chain was observed in a study of CD8+CD57+ T cells in acquired aplastic anemia. Across the whole study: Sorted CD4+ and CD8+ cells gave a mean 3.2 ug DNA, range about 0.19 to 27.4 ug. Overall study results and limits: Patients showed no significant difference from controls in CD8+ Simpson's diversity. The same twenty-nine CD8+ CDR3 sequences occurred in patients and in controls.

From germline, CDR1 is SGHTA and CDR2 FQGNSA. This CDR3 is built from 14 residues. J gave up 4 bases and V 2 bases, and 5 bases lay outside the gene matches. Genomic DNA, the template, was used for profiling of the TCR beta VDJ and CDR3. Via MiXCR, TCRdb re-called the reads, giving one row per CDR3 protein. The sample carries 200,000 or so distinct CDR3 sequences, just under 50% recorded once. Patients chosen for sequencing had CD8+CD57+ cells that had expanded, as shown by flow cytometry. The enrolled patients all had severe acquired aplastic anemia. This clonotype came up many times. Its antigen is not known.

The material sequenced was sorted CD4+, CD8+, or CD8+CD57+ T cells (not recorded which) from PBMCs. This clonotype was sampled from a human donor with aplastic anemia. The V call is TRBV7-2, the J call TRBJ2-7; 7 bases fit TRBD2. CDR3 DNA sequence: TGTGCCAGCAGCTTAAACGGGAGGCCATACGAGCAGTACTTC. Residues: CASSLNGRPYEQYF.